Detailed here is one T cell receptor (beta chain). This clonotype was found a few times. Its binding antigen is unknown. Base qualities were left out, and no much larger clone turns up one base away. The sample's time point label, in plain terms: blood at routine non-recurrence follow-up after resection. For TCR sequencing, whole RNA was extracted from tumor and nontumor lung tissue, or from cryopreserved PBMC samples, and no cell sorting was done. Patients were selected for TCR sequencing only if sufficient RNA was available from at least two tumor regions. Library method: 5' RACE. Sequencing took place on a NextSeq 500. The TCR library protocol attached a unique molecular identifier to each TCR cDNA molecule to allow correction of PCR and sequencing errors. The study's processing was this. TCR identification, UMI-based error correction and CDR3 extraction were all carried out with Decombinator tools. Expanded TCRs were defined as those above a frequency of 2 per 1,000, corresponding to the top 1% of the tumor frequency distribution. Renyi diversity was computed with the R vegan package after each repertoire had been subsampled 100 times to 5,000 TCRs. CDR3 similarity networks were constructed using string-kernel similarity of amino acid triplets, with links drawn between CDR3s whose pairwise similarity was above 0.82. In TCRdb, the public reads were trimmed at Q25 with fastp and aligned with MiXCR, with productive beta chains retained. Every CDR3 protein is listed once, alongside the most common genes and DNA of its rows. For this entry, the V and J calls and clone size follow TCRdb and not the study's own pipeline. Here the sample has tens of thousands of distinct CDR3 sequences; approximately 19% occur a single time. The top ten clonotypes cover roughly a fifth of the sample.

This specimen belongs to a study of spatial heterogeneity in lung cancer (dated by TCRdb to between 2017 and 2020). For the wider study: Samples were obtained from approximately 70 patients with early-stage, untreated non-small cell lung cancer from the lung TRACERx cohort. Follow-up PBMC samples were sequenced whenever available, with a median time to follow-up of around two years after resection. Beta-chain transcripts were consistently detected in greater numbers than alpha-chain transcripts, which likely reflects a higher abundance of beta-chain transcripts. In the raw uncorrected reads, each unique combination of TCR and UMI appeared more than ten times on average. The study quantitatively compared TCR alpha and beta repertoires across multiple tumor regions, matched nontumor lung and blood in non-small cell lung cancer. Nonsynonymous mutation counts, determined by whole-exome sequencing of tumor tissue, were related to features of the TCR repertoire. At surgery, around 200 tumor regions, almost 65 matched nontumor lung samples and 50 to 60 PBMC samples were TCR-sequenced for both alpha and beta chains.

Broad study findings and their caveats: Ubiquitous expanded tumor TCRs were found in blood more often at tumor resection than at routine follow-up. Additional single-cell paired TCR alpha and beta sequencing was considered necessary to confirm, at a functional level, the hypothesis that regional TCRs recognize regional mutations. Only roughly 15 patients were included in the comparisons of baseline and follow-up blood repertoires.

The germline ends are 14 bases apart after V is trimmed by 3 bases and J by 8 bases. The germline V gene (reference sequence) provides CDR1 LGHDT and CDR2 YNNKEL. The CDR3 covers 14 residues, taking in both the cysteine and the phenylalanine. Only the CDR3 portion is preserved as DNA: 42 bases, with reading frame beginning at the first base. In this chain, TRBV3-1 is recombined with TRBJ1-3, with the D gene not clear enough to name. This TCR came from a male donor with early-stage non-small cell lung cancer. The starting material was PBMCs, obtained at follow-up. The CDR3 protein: CASSHRPLTDTIYF. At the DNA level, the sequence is TGTGCCAGCAGCCACAGACCCCTAACGGACACCATATATTTT.